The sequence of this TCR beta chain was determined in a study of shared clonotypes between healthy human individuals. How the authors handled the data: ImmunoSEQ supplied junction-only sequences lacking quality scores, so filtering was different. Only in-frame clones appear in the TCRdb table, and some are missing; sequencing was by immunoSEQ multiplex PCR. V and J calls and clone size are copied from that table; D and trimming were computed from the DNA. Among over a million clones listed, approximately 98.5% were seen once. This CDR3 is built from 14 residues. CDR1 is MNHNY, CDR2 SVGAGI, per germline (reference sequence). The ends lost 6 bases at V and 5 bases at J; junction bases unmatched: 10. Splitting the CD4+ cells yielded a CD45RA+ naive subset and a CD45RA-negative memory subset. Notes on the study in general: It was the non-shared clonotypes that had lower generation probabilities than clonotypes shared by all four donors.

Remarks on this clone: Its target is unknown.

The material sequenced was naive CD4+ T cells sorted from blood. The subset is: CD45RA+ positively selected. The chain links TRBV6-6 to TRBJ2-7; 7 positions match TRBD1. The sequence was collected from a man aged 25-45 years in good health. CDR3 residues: CASSPIDRAHEQYF. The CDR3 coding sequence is TGTGCCAGCAGCCCGATAGACAGGGCTCACGAGCAGTACTTC.